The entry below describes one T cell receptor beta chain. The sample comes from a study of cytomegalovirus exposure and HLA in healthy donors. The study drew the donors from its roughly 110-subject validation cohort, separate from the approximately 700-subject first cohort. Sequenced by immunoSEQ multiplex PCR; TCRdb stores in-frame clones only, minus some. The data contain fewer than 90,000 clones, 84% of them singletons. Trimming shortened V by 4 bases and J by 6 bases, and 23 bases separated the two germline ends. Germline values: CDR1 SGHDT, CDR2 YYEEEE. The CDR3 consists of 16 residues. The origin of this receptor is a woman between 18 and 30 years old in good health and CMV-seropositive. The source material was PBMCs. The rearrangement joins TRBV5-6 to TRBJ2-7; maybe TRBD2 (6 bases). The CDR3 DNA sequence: TGTGCCAGCAGCCCATCCCCGGGACTCGGAGCCCCCGAGCAGTACTTC. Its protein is CASSPSPGLGAPEQYF.